The present T cell receptor (beta chain) was sequenced within a study of PD-L1 blockade in urothelial cancer. Background on the study: Of approximately 30 patients, twenty-five were males with bladder-origin urothelial cancer. Blood was evaluated 3 weeks (second dose) and 6 weeks after therapy began.

Study outcomes and limitations: In blood at 3 weeks, tumor-associated clones expanded more among patients with durable benefit.

Looked up from germline, CDR1 is KGHSH and CDR2 is LQKENI. The ends lost 6 bases at V and 4 bases at J; junction bases unmatched: 5. The CDR3 covers 13 residues. A remark on this clone: The antigen is unknown.

Time point denoted: pretreatment peripheral blood. Sequencing used immunoSEQ multiplex PCR; TCRdb keeps in-frame clones, though not all of them. The sample has around 100,000 clones; roughly 84% are singletons. This chain joins TRBV18 and TRBJ1-1; 7 bases match TRBD1. The sequence derives from a man aged 60 to 69 with urothelial cancer. This sample comprised PBMCs, obtained around atezolizumab (anti-PD-L1) treatment. The CDR3 DNA sequence: TGTGCCAGCTCCTCGGACAGGTTCACTGAAGCTTTCTTT. Amino acid sequence: CASSSDRFTEAFF.